The 31 T cell receptor beta chains in this list originate from one sample, sequenced in a study of T cell responses to AZD1222 COVID-19 vaccine. The data were produced by immunoSEQ multiplex PCR, yet TCRdb's version contains in-frame clones alone and is incomplete. The table records about 86,000 clones, 70% to 85% of them present only once. The sequencing used peripheral blood, collected on day 0 of AZD1222 vaccination. These receptors originate from an adult in good health.

The chain is built from TRBV4-1 and TRBJ1-1; TRBD1 matches 7 bases. The germline gives CDR1 MGHRA, CDR2 YSYEKL. The ends lost 4 bases at V and 4 bases at J; junction bases unmatched: 15. The CDR3 is 17 residues long. DNA of the CDR3: TGCGCCAGCAGCCTCATAAGGGACAGCCAGGTGGGCACTGAAGCTTTCTTT. Its protein is CASSLIRDSQVGTEAFF.

The rearrangement joins TRBV7-2 to TRBJ2-3; tentatively, D is TRBD1 or TRBD2 (5 bases each). The CDR3 runs to 14 residues. In germline, CDR1 is SGHTA, CDR2 FQGNSA. V was cut by 4 bases and J by 4 bases, with 12 bases left in between. CDR3 sequence (DNA): TGTGCCAGCAGCTCGGGACCGTCCCCAGATACGCAGTATTTT. Its translation is CASSSGPSPDTQYF.

The sample holds one count of this clone. V gene TRBV19 combines with J gene TRBJ2-5; D may be TRBD2 (5 bases). This CDR3 spans 11 amino acids. The germline CDR1 and CDR2 sequences are LNHDA and SQIVND (reference sequence). Trimming left V 5 bases short and J 4 bases short, with 5 bases between. The CDR3 DNA sequence: TGTGCCAGTAGTGAGGGAGAGACCCAGTACTTC. It specifies CASSEGETQYF.

CDR3 in DNA: TGTGCCAGCAGCTTAGGGGACTCCCAGCAGACCCAGTACTTC. Residues: CASSLGDSQQTQYF. This chain links TRBV5-6 with TRBJ2-5, with a weak D call TRBD2 (6 bases). The germline V gene has CDR1 SGHDT and CDR2 YYEEEE. V lost 2 bases and J lost 6, with 14 bases in between. The CDR3 totals 14 residues.

The V gene is TRBV19, the J gene TRBJ2-1, with 13 bases matching TRBD2. Germline lookup yields CDR1 LNHDA and CDR2 SQIVND (reference sequence). The CDR3 runs 20 residues. The junction had 22 bases not matched to a gene; V was cut back by 9 bases and J by 5 bases. DNA of the CDR3: TGTGCCAGCCGAGTCCGTAGTATAGGACTAGCGGGAGCCAGCGACAATGAGCAGTTCTTC. Its translation: CASRVRSIGLAGASDNEQFF. The full variable domain, completed using reference TRBV19 and TRBJ2-1, is DGGITQSPKYLFRKEGQNVTLSCEQNLNHDAMYWYRQDPGQGLRLIYYSQIVNDFQKGDIAEGYSVSREKKESFPLTVTSAQKNPTAFYLCASRVRSIGLAGASDNEQFFGPGTRLTVL.

This clone has a handful of counts. The J gene is TRBJ1-5, the V gene TRBV30; D is perhaps TRBD1 (6 bases). The germline gives CDR1 GTSNPN, CDR2 SVGIG (reference sequence). The CDR3 loop spans 15 amino acids. V dropped 5 bases and J dropped 3 bases, with 17 bases sitting between them. The CDR3 sequence is CAWDYGTGSNQPQHF. The CDR3 DNA reads as TGTGCCTGGGACTACGGAACAGGGTCCAATCAGCCCCAGCATTTT.

The chain couples TRBV10-2 to TRBJ2-5; 7 bases are shared with TRBD2. After removal of 6 bases from V and 4 bases from J, the junction contained 5 bases not matched to a gene. This CDR3 has 13 residues. Germline-derived CDR1 and CDR2 are WSHSY and SAAADI. The CDR3 DNA is TGCGCCAGCAGGACCGGCGGGGGAGAGACCCAGTACTTC. It yields the protein CASRTGGGETQYF.

In this sample, this clone turned up once. V usage is TRBV18 and J usage is TRBJ2-3, with TRBD2 as a possible D gene (6 bases). The length of the CDR3 is 13 residues. Trimming shortened V by 4 bases and J by 2 bases, and 7 bases separated the two germline ends. Germline lookup yields CDR1 KGHSH and CDR2 LQKENI. The CDR3 DNA reads TGTGCCAGCTCACGGGAGGTCACAGATACGCAGTATTTT. This encodes CASSREVTDTQYF.

The CDR3 nucleotides read TGTGCCAGCAGCCCCGGACAGGGAGGGTCACCCCTCCACTTT. Encoded protein: CASSPGQGGSPLHF. The chain is built from TRBV3-1 (or the pseudogene TRBV3-2) and TRBJ1-6; TRBD1 aligns across 8 bases. Trimming at V came to 4 bases and at J to 10 bases, leaving 6 bases not matched to a gene. The length of the CDR3 is 14 residues. Germline lookup yields CDR1 LGHDT and CDR2 YNNKEL (reference sequence).

The chain recombines TRBV28 with TRBJ1-6; D is possibly TRBD1 (6 bases). The V gene lost 6 bases and the J gene lost 4 bases, with 22 bases spanning the gap. Germline assignment: CDR1 MDHEN and CDR2 SYDVKM. The CDR3 is 18 amino acids. The CDR3 DNA is TGTGCCAGCAGCCTGACAGGTCCGCGGGAGGGGTATAATTCACCCCTCCACTTT. Protein product: CASSLTGPREGYNSPLHF. The variable domain in full, completed from reference TRBV28 and TRBJ1-6, reads DVKVTQSSRYLVKRTGEKVFLECVQDMDHENMFWYRQDPGLGLRLIYFSYDVKMKEKGDIPEGYSVSREKKERFSLILESASTNQTSMYLCASSLTGPREGYNSPLHFGNGTRLTVT.

The table lists this clone with a count of one. J is TRBJ1-4 and V is TRBV2; no clear D gene. Per germline, CDR1 SNHLY and CDR2 FYNNEI. Trimming pared 10 bases from V and 8 bases from J, leaving 14 bases between. CDR3 length: 12 amino acids. The CDR3 reads CATAQYSEKLFF. For the CDR3, the DNA is TGTGCCACTGCCCAGTACTCGGAAAAACTGTTTTTT.

The chain recombines TRBV20-1 with TRBJ2-7; the D is unclear. There are 13 residues in the CDR3. The V and J ends lost 3 bases and 0 bases respectively, with 9 bases between them. Germline values: CDR1 DFQATT, CDR2 SNEGSKA (reference sequence). CDR3 protein: CSASPRYSYEQYF. CDR3 coding DNA: TGCAGTGCTAGTCCCAGATACTCCTACGAGCAGTACTTC.

The chain uses TRBV5-8 and TRBJ2-1; D is ambiguous. V was pared by 4 bases and J by 6 bases, with 11 bases between. CDR3 length: 13 residues. Germline V lookup: CDR1 SGHTS, CDR2 YDEGEE. CDR3 protein: CASSLSYANEQFF. DNA of the CDR3: TGTGCCAGCAGCCTTTCTTACGCCAATGAGCAGTTCTTC.

The chain employs TRBV5-6 and TRBJ1-1; the D gene is possibly TRBD1 (6 bases). The CDR3 length is 15 residues. Germline V lookup: CDR1 SGHDT, CDR2 YYEEEE. V was pared by 2 bases and J by 4 bases, with 15 bases between. In DNA form, the CDR3 reads TGTGCCAGCAGCTTAGGGTCAGGGGTGGCCACTGAAGCTTTCTTT. Translation: CASSLGSGVATEAFF.

This chain joins TRBV5-1 and TRBJ2-7, with no clear D. V gave up 7 bases and J gave up 5 bases, with 19 bases separating them. The CDR3 runs 14 residues. Per the germline V gene, CDR1 is SGHRS and CDR2 is YFSETQ. CDR3 sequence: CASGDLSANDEQYF. As DNA, the CDR3 is TGCGCCAGCGGGGATTTGTCGGCGAACGACGAGCAGTACTTC.

This rearrangement joins TRBV28 to TRBJ1-2, with 9 positions matching TRBD1. CDR3 length: 17 amino acids. CDR1 is MDHEN and CDR2 is SYDVKM in the germline V gene. J gave up 6 bases and V 2 bases, and 13 bases lay outside the gene matches. CDR3 region: CASSLGQVGQGRDGYTF. The CDR3 bases are TGTGCCAGCAGTTTAGGACAGGTTGGACAGGGGAGAGATGGCTACACCTTC.

V gene TRBV5-1 combines with J gene TRBJ1-4; maybe TRBD1 (5 bases). V gave up 2 bases and J gave up 8 bases, with 13 bases separating them. Germline lookup yields CDR1 SGHRS and CDR2 YFSETQ. The CDR3 has 14 amino acids. CDR3 in DNA: TGCGCCAGCAGCTTAGATGACAGTCACGAAAAACTGTTTTTT. It translates to CASSLDDSHEKLFF.

V gene TRBV6-5 combines with J gene TRBJ2-7; 7 bases line up with TRBD1. CDR1 is MNHEY, CDR2 SVGAGI, per germline. The CDR3 totals 15 residues. After removal of 0 bases from V and 4 bases from J, the junction contained 6 bases not matched to a gene. The chain's CDR3 is CASSYSARQGYEQYF. In DNA, the CDR3 is TGTGCCAGCAGTTACTCCGCGAGACAGGGATACGAGCAGTACTTC.

A single count supports this clone. The chain uses TRBV7-2 and TRBJ2-7; tentative D call: TRBD1 (6 bases). The CDR3 runs to 14 residues. The V gene's germline CDR1 is SGHTA and CDR2 FQGNSA. Between the trimmed V and J ends, which lost 6 bases and 0 bases, there was a span of 12 bases. The CDR3, as DNA: TGTGCCAGCAGACTCGGACAGAGCTCCTACGAGCAGTACTTC. This translates into CASRLGQSSYEQYF.

V is TRBV6-5 and J is TRBJ2-7; 9 bases are a match to TRBD2. There are 14 residues in the CDR3. Trimming took 5 bases from V and 3 from J; bases not matched to a gene: 5. CDR1 and CDR2 from the germline V gene are MNHEY and SVGAGI. The CDR3 protein is CASSPSGESYEQYF. The CDR3 DNA reads as TGTGCCAGCAGTCCTAGCGGGGAAAGCTACGAGCAGTACTTC.

The V gene is TRBV12-3 or TRBV12-4, the J gene TRBJ1-2; no reliable D call. This CDR3 region has 12 residues. Trimming pared 8 bases from V and 4 bases from J, leaving 11 bases between. CDR3 nucleotides: TGTGCCAGCGGAAGGACGGCCTATGGCTACACCTTC. Its protein is CASGRTAYGYTF.

The chain links TRBV28 to TRBJ2-2; D is perhaps TRBD1 or TRBD2 (6 bases each). From germline, CDR1 is MDHEN and CDR2 SYDVKM. This CDR3 is built from 15 residues. With 8 bases removed from V and 2 bases from J, the gap between germline ends came to 15 bases. The CDR3 DNA reads TGTGCCAGCGTTGTGGGGGGCCCTAACACCGGGGAGCTGTTTTTT. Amino acids: CASVVGGPNTGELFF.

This chain joins TRBV5-1 and TRBJ2-2; 7 nucleotides line up with TRBD2. The J segment lost 3 bases and the V segment lost 1 base, leaving 3 bases of the junction unmatched. The V gene's germline CDR1 is SGHRS and CDR2 YFSETQ. This CDR3 has 15 residues. CDR3 protein: CASSLREDYTGELFF. In DNA form, the CDR3 reads TGCGCCAGCAGCTTGCGGGAGGACTACACCGGGGAGCTGTTTTTT.

The rearrangement joins TRBV5-1 to TRBJ2-1; a weak D match, TRBD2 (5 bases). Trimming shortened V by 0 bases and J by 6 bases, and 10 bases separated the two germline ends. The germline V gene encodes CDR1 SGHRS and CDR2 YFSETQ. The CDR3 contains 14 residues. Here the CDR3 reads CASSLADSPNEQFF. CDR3 nucleotide sequence: TGCGCCAGCAGCTTGGCGGACTCTCCCAATGAGCAGTTCTTC.

The gene calls are TRBV12-3 or TRBV12-4 and TRBJ1-5, with no clear D. This CDR3 is built from 12 residues. Trimming removed 5 bases from V and 3 bases from J, with 5 bases in between. The CDR3 sequence is CASSAYNQPQHF. DNA for the CDR3: TGTGCCAGCAGTGCGTACAATCAGCCCCAGCATTTT.

V usage is TRBV19 and J usage is TRBJ2-1; 7 bases line up with TRBD2. V gave up 3 bases and J gave up 3 bases; unmatched junction bases: 8. Germline loops: CDR1 LNHDA, CDR2 SQIVND (reference sequence). The length of the CDR3 is 16 residues. The CDR3 DNA reads TGTGCCAGTAGTATCGGTAGCGGGTCGCTCTACAATGAGCAGTTCTTC. This gives the protein CASSIGSGSLYNEQFF.

The V call is TRBV30, the J call TRBJ2-2; D unclear. This CDR3 has 15 amino acids. Trimming pared 2 bases from V and 0 bases from J, leaving 10 bases between. The V gene's germline CDR1 is GTSNPN and CDR2 SVGIG (reference sequence). The CDR3 is CAWSSRVSNTGELFF. CDR3 DNA sequence: TGTGCCTGGAGTTCCCGGGTTTCGAACACCGGGGAGCTGTTTTTT.

The rearrangement joins TRBV5-4 to TRBJ2-5, with 7 bases matching TRBD1. Trimming at V came to 4 bases and at J to 2 bases, leaving 2 bases not matched to a gene. The CDR3 spans 13 residues. Germline lookup yields CDR1 SGHNT and CDR2 YYREEE (reference sequence). The CDR3 DNA sequence: TGTGCCAGCAGCCGCAGGGGGCAAGAGACCCAGTACTTC. It codes for CASSRRGQETQYF.

The chain couples TRBV18 to TRBJ1-1, with D unclear. CDR1 is KGHSH and CDR2 is LQKENI in the germline V gene. Trimming removed 1 base at V and 3 bases at J, with 9 bases between. This CDR3 is built from 14 residues. The CDR3 DNA follows: TGTGCCAGCTCACCACAGGGTACGGACACTGAAGCTTTCTTT. Translated, it gives CASSPQGTDTEAFF. The entire variable domain, with the rest obtained from reference TRBV18 and TRBJ1-1, is as follows: NAGVMQNPRHLVRRRGQEARLRCSPMKGHSHVYWYRQLPEEGLKFMVYLQKENIIDESGMPKERFSAEFPKEGPSILRIQQVVRGDSAAYFCASSPQGTDTEAFFGQGTRLTVV.

This clone came up once. J is TRBJ1-3 and V is TRBV6-5; D possibly corresponds to TRBD1 (5 bases). This CDR3 is 15 amino acids long. CDR1 is MNHEY, CDR2 SVGAGI, per germline. V was trimmed by 7 bases and J by 4 bases, leaving 17 bases between them. CDR3: CASIPGGGGGNTIYF. The DNA for the CDR3 is TGTGCCAGCATACCAGGTGGGGGAGGAGGAAACACCATATATTTT.

V gene TRBV5-1 combines with J gene TRBJ2-3; tentatively, D is TRBD2 (6 bases). This CDR3 is built from 14 residues. Germline V gene sequence: CDR1 SGHRS, CDR2 YFSETQ. Trimming stripped 4 bases from V and 2 bases from J, with 11 bases between. The CDR3 sequence: CASSRDSVTDTQYF. Written as DNA, the CDR3 is TGCGCCAGCAGCCGGGACTCCGTCACAGATACGCAGTATTTT. Looking up the rest from reference TRBV5-1 and TRBJ2-3 gives the full variable domain: KAGVTQTPRYLIKTRGQQVTLSCSPISGHRSVSWYQQTPGQGLQFLFEYFSETQRNKGNFPGRFSGRQFSNSRSEMNVSTLELGDSALYLCASSRDSVTDTQYFGPGTRLTVL.